The rows below give T cell receptor beta chains drawn from one sample of a study of control samples from healthy donors and cancer patients. Clones were sequenced by immunoSEQ multiplex PCR, and TCRdb holds only the in-frame ones, with some missing. The sample includes some 130,000 clones, around 93% of them seen just once. The sequenced sample consisted of blood. These receptors were collected from a man between 18 and 35 years old in good health. The CDR3 runs from the conserved cysteine through the conserved F or W. A D gene is named only where the DNA matches it firmly. A row's size may be missing; if present it is once, few, many or a size class.

cdr3_nt,cdr3_aa,d_call,clone_size,v_call,j_call
TGTGCCACCAGTGATGATCGCGATGAGCAGTTCTTC,CATSDDRDEQFF,.,.,TRBV24-1,TRBJ2-1
TGTGCCAGCTCACCCCCAGTCAGCTACGAGCAGTACTTC,CASSPPVSYEQYF,.,once,TRBV18,TRBJ2-7
TGTGCCAGCAGCTTTGGGACATCAGATACGCAGTATTTT,CASSFGTSDTQYF,.,.,TRBV11-2,TRBJ2-3
TGTGCCAGCAGCGTAGGGAGGCTCGGGGAGCTGTTTTTT,CASSVGRLGELFF,.,few,TRBV9,TRBJ2-2
TGTGCCAGTAAAGAGGGGGGGCCCGGCACAGATACGCAGTATTTT,CASKEGGPGTDTQYF,.,once,TRBV19,TRBJ2-3
TGCAGTGCTAGTCGGAGCCCCGAATCAAGGACCCAGTACTTC,CSASRSPESRTQYF,.,once,TRBV20-1,TRBJ2-5
TGTGCCAGCAGTTTAGTAAACACAGATACGCAGTATTTT,CASSLVNTDTQYF,.,.,TRBV12-3/TRBV12-4,TRBJ2-3
TGTGCCAGCTCACCGGGGACGGTGACCTACGAGCAGTACTTC,CASSPGTVTYEQYF,.,.,TRBV18,TRBJ2-7
TGTGCCAGTAGTATCGGGCGGGACAGGCCCCAGCATTTT,CASSIGRDRPQHF,TRBD1,.,TRBV19,TRBJ1-5
TGCGCCAGCAGCTGGACAGAATATAGCAATCAGCCCCAGCATTTT,CASSWTEYSNQPQHF,.,.,TRBV4-1,TRBJ1-5
TGTGCCAGCAGCTTAGCAGGGGTCACCGGGGAGCTGTTTTTT,CASSLAGVTGELFF,.,.,TRBV7-9,TRBJ2-2
TGCGCCAGCGCCCCCACGGTGGGGGGCAATCAGCCCCAGCATTTT,CASAPTVGGNQPQHF,.,.,TRBV5-1,TRBJ1-5
TGCAGCGTTGAAGATCTTCCCAGGGATACGCAGTATTTT,CSVEDLPRDTQYF,.,once,TRBV29-1,TRBJ2-3
TGTGCCATCAGTGAGTCTACGGGACTAGCGGGGGAAGAGACCCAGTACTTC,CAISESTGLAGEETQYF,TRBD2,.,TRBV10-3,TRBJ2-5
TGCGCCAGCAGTCGGGGACGCTTCCCTGGAAACACCATATATTTT,CASSRGRFPGNTIYF,.,once,TRBV5-1,TRBJ1-3
TGTGCCAGCAGAGACAGGGGTTCATCAAACATTCAGTACTTC,CASRDRGSSNIQYF,TRBD1,.,TRBV5-5,TRBJ2-4
TGCAGCGTTAGAGGTCGGGCAGGGAGTGAAAAACTGTTTTTT,CSVRGRAGSEKLFF,.,.,TRBV29-1,TRBJ1-4
TGTGCCAGCAGAGGCGGGGGCTCCTACAATGAGCAGTTCTTC,CASRGGGSYNEQFF,TRBD2,.,TRBV6-6,TRBJ2-1
TGTGCCAGCAGCTCCTGGACAGGGGCTCTCTCTGAAGCTTTCTTT,CASSSWTGALSEAFF,TRBD1,.,TRBV3-1/TRBV3-2,TRBJ1-1
TGCAGTGCTACTGACAGGGCGGAAGCTTTCTTT,CSATDRAEAFF,TRBD1,.,TRBV20-1,TRBJ1-1
TGTGCCAGCAGCTTAGGACAGATAGAAGCTTTCTTT,CASSLGQIEAFF,.,.,TRBV7-9,TRBJ1-1
TGTGCCAGCGGGGCAGGGGGGGATTACAATGAGCAGTTCTTC,CASGAGGDYNEQFF,.,many,TRBV6-4,TRBJ2-1
TGTGCCAGCAGCTTAGAAGGACAGGGGGGTGAGCAGTTCTTC,CASSLEGQGGEQFF,TRBD1,once,TRBV13,TRBJ2-1
TGTGCCAGCAGCCCGCGGGACAAGCGCCAAGAGACCCAGTACTTC,CASSPRDKRQETQYF,.,.,TRBV7-9,TRBJ2-5
TGCAGCGTTTCCGGACAGGGGCGCTCCTACGAGCAGTACTTC,CSVSGQGRSYEQYF,TRBD1,.,TRBV29-1,TRBJ2-7
TGTGCCAGCAGGGGTTACAGAGGAGGAAACACCATATATTTT,CASRGYRGGNTIYF,.,.,TRBV27,TRBJ1-3
TGTGCCAGCAGCCAAGCCGGGACGGGGGTACCCCTCCACTTT,CASSQAGTGVPLHF,.,.,TRBV3-1/TRBV3-2,TRBJ1-6
TGTGCCAGCAGTTCCCTTCCACCGGGCAATCAGCCCCAGCATTTT,CASSSLPPGNQPQHF,.,.,TRBV27,TRBJ1-5
TGTGCCAGCAGCTTGGATAAAAGTCAGCCCCAGCATTTT,CASSLDKSQPQHF,.,.,TRBV7-7,TRBJ1-5
TGCGCCAGCAGCCCGACAGGGCACACTGAAGCTTTCTTT,CASSPTGHTEAFF,TRBD1,.,TRBV5-1,TRBJ1-1
TGTGCCAGCAGCTCTCCTCAATGGGGAGGAGGCTACACCTTC,CASSSPQWGGGYTF,.,.,TRBV13,TRBJ1-2
TGTGCCAGCAGCCAGGCCGGACAGGGGGCTTACAATGAGCAGTTCTTC,CASSQAGQGAYNEQFF,TRBD1,.,TRBV3-1/TRBV3-2,TRBJ2-1
TGTGCCAGCAGCGTACAGGGGTCAGACTCTGGGGCCAACGTCCTGACTTTC,CASSVQGSDSGANVLTF,.,.,TRBV9,TRBJ2-6
TGTGCCAGCAGTGAAGGGGCCGCACTGAACACTGAAGCTTTCTTT,CASSEGAALNTEAFF,.,.,TRBV6-1,TRBJ1-1
TGTGCCAGCAGCGTAGAAGGGGCCCCCACAGATACGCAGTATTTT,CASSVEGAPTDTQYF,.,.,TRBV9,TRBJ2-3
TGTGCCAGCAGCTTCAGTGACGCTTCATACAATGAGCAGTTCTTC,CASSFSDASYNEQFF,.,.,TRBV7-9,TRBJ2-1
TGTGCCAGCAGCTTTAGGACAGGTCCGGGACTAGTCTCCTACAATGAGCAGTTCTTC,CASSFRTGPGLVSYNEQFF,.,.,TRBV11-2,TRBJ2-1
TGTGCCAGCAGCTCCCCCTACAATGAGCAGTTCTTC,CASSSPYNEQFF,.,.,TRBV3-1/TRBV3-2,TRBJ2-1
TGTGCCAGCAGCTTGGACAGGTGGAGCACAGATACGCAGTATTTT,CASSLDRWSTDTQYF,.,.,TRBV5-4,TRBJ2-3
TGTGCCAGCAGGATACAGGGGGCCACTCGGAACACTGAAGCTTTCTTT,CASRIQGATRNTEAFF,TRBD1,.,TRBV7-9,TRBJ1-1